This T cell receptor beta chain derives from a study of T cells in Graves' hyperthyroidism and ophthalmopathy. This clonotype was picked up a small number of times. Antigen specificity is unknown. The V end was cut by 8 bases, the J end by 6 bases, with 11 bases between. CDR3 length: 13 amino acids. Study outcomes and limitations: Progression to ophthalmopathy was predicted a median of roughly 6.6 months early. Blood also contained most expanded thyroid clonotypes above 0.001.

RNA transcripts provided the source from which TCR beta CDR3 regions were amplified. Primed by the HTBI set, a first-round RT-PCR was run on the TCR CDR3. Each CDR3 protein gets one entry after TCRdb re-called the multiplex PCR reads with MiXCR. The repertoire holds some 800,000 distinct CDR3 sequences, with more than 30% as singletons. Pregnant or lactating patients were excluded, as were those with uncontrolled infection or other autoimmune disease. Used for diagnoses were clinical symptoms, serum thyroxine and TRAb, thyroid ultrasound and orbital computed tomography. Sequenced: blood. This clonotype originated in a young man with Graves' hyperthyroidism. The rearrangement links TRBV12-3 or TRBV12-4 to TRBJ1-6; D call uncertain. The DNA of the CDR3 is TGTGCCAGCGCCGAGGGCGGTAATTCACCCCTCCACTTT. It translates to CASAEGGNSPLHF.